The source of this T cell receptor (beta chain) is a study of breast tumors, draining lymph nodes, adjacent tissues. Germline V gene lookup returns CDR1 MNHEY and CDR2 SVGAGI. The CDR3 runs to 14 residues. The V end lost 0 bases, the J end lost 5 bases, and 10 bases lay between the germline ends. Each CDR3 protein gets one entry after TCRdb re-called the multiplex PCR reads with MiXCR. The sample lists nearly 200,000 distinct CDR3 sequences, approximately 33% occurring once. Breast cancer patients provided tissue from their axillary draining lymph nodes. This clonotype was recorded at least ten times. Its antigen is unidentified. Whole-study findings and limits: Luminal-like breast cancer showed significantly higher tumor–nontumor repertoire similarity than basal-like. The lymph node origin of tumor T cells was framed as consistent with a hypothesis, not demonstrated. Data fit most tumor T cells coming from lymph node, expanding in tumor. Tumor TCR diversity was below lymph nodes but above nontumor tissue.

Input material: axillary lymph node tissue. V gene TRBV6-5 combines with J gene TRBJ2-5; D may be TRBD2 (6 bases). The sequence was collected from a female donor with breast cancer. Some clones in this sample may be carry-over from other donors' samples. This chain's CDR3 is CASSYSRLGETQYF. The CDR3 DNA follows: TGTGCCAGCAGTTACTCGAGACTAGGCGAGACCCAGTACTTC.